The rows below give T cell receptor beta chains drawn from one sample of a study of graft-versus-host responses after intestinal transplantation. Antigens for these TCRs are unknown. The assay was immunoSEQ multiplex PCR, and TCRdb's table has in-frame clones only and misses some. Of about 120,000 clones in the sample, over 80% were seen once. Sequencing used unstimulated CD4+ T cells sorted from spleen or lymph node cells, obtained before intestinal transplant. Receptor source: a human donor who received an intestinal transplant. CDR3s include the opening cysteine and the closing phenylalanine or tryptophan. The order of the fields is D gene, CDR3 length, J gene, V gene, clone size, CDR3 protein, CDR3 DNA. A D gene is named only where the DNA matches it firmly. The size of a clone is reported for some rows only, either as once, few or many, or as a class for expanded clones.

D: TRBD2; length: 14; J: TRBJ2-5; V: TRBV11-2; size: NA; CDR3: CASSLRLAEETQYF; DNA: TGTGCCAGCAGCTTACGACTAGCGGAAGAGACCCAGTACTTC
D: TRBD1; length: 13; J: TRBJ1-5; V: TRBV30; size: NA; CDR3: CAWGQGRDQPQHF; DNA: TGTGCCTGGGGACAGGGAAGAGACCAGCCCCAGCATTTT
D: NA; length: 14; J: TRBJ1-2; V: TRBV6-1; size: once; CDR3: CASSEGGQNYGYTF; DNA: TGTGCCAGCAGTGAAGGGGGACAAAACTATGGCTACACCTTC
D: NA; length: 14; J: TRBJ2-1; V: TRBV5-1; size: NA; CDR3: CASSRELLYNEQFF; DNA: TGCGCCAGCAGCCGCGAACTGCTCTACAATGAGCAGTTCTTC
D: NA; length: 16; J: TRBJ2-3; V: TRBV5-4; size: NA; CDR3: CASSLVDTIAGDTQYF; DNA: TGTGCCAGCAGCTTGGTCGACACCATTGCAGGAGATACGCAGTATTTT
D: NA; length: 15; J: TRBJ2-7; V: TRBV6-1; size: few; CDR3: CASSEAGQGGYQQYF; DNA: TGTGCCAGCAGTGAAGCTGGGCAGGGGGGTTACCAGCAGTACTTC
D: NA; length: 13; J: TRBJ1-2; V: TRBV19; size: NA; CDR3: CASSIPGERGYTF; DNA: TGTGCCAGTAGTATCCCAGGGGAGAGGGGCTACACCTTC
D: NA; length: 14; J: TRBJ2-7; V: TRBV28; size: NA; CDR3: CASRGETPTYEQYF; DNA: TGTGCCAGCCGTGGGGAGACACCAACCTACGAGCAGTACTTC
D: NA; length: 17; J: TRBJ2-5; V: TRBV9; size: NA; CDR3: CASSGKEGGSRQETQYF; DNA: TGTGCCAGCAGCGGGAAGGAGGGGGGATCCCGACAAGAGACCCAGTACTTC
D: TRBD1; length: 13; J: TRBJ2-1; V: TRBV6-5; size: NA; CDR3: CASSDRVTEEQFF; DNA: TGTGCCAGCAGTGACAGGGTCACAGAAGAGCAGTTCTTC
D: NA; length: 15; J: TRBJ2-3; V: TRBV28; size: NA; CDR3: CASSWGFRDTDTQYF; DNA: TGTGCCAGCAGTTGGGGCTTTAGGGATACAGATACGCAGTATTTT
D: NA; length: 13; J: TRBJ2-5; V: TRBV6-6; size: NA; CDR3: CASSLSGQETQYF; DNA: TGTGCCAGCAGCTTGAGCGGACAAGAGACCCAGTACTTC
D: NA; length: 15; J: TRBJ2-2; V: TRBV7-2; size: NA; CDR3: CASRSPGLNTGELFF; DNA: TGTGCCAGCAGGTCCCCGGGACTTAACACCGGGGAGCTGTTTTTT
D: TRBD1; length: 14; J: TRBJ2-7; V: TRBV10-1; size: NA; CDR3: CASSRDRSSYEQYF; DNA: TGCGCCAGCAGTCGGGACAGAAGCTCCTACGAGCAGTACTTC
D: NA; length: 14; J: TRBJ1-2; V: TRBV5-1; size: NA; CDR3: CASSLTGRGYGYTF; DNA: TGCGCCAGCAGCTTGACAGGCAGAGGCTATGGCTACACCTTC
D: TRBD2; length: 15; J: TRBJ2-7; V: TRBV10-3; size: once; CDR3: CAISGTSGSPYEQYF; DNA: TGTGCCATCAGCGGTACTAGCGGGAGCCCATACGAGCAGTACTTC
D: NA; length: 13; J: TRBJ2-7; V: TRBV2; size: NA; CDR3: CASKYRAVYEQYF; DNA: TGTGCCAGCAAATACAGGGCGGTTTACGAGCAGTACTTC
D: TRBD1; length: 17; J: TRBJ1-1; V: TRBV5-1; size: NA; CDR3: CASSFGWTGLEDTEAFF; DNA: TGCGCCAGCAGCTTTGGATGGACAGGGTTGGAGGACACTGAAGCTTTCTTT
D: TRBD1; length: 14; J: TRBJ1-1; V: TRBV2; size: NA; CDR3: CATGRGATNTEAFF; DNA: TGTGCCACCGGCAGGGGGGCAACGAACACTGAAGCTTTCTTT
D: NA; length: 12; J: TRBJ2-3; V: TRBV18; size: NA; CDR3: CASSPRGDTQYF; DNA: TGTGCCAGCTCACCGAGGGGTGATACGCAGTATTTT
D: TRBD2; length: 21; J: TRBJ2-3; V: TRBV4-1; size: NA; CDR3: CASSQEASGRAKWGVSDTQYF; DNA: TGCGCCAGCAGCCAAGAGGCTTCCGGGAGGGCTAAGTGGGGGGTTTCGGATACGCAGTATTTT
D: TRBD1; length: 16; J: TRBJ2-3; V: TRBV28; size: NA; CDR3: CASIKGRNRGRDTQYF; DNA: TGTGCCAGCATTAAGGGTAGGAACAGGGGCAGAGATACGCAGTATTTT
D: TRBD2; length: 16; J: TRBJ2-1; V: TRBV6-4; size: NA; CDR3: CASSDSASGSTVEQFF; DNA: TGTGCCAGCAGTGACTCGGCTAGCGGGAGTACGGTTGAGCAGTTCTTC
D: TRBD2; length: 16; J: TRBJ2-7; V: TRBV5-1; size: NA; CDR3: CASSPKTSRNSYEQYF; DNA: TGCGCCAGCAGCCCTAAGACTAGCAGGAATTCCTACGAGCAGTACTTC
D: NA; length: 16; J: TRBJ2-1; V: TRBV14; size: NA; CDR3: CASSRGGSRGGNEQFF; DNA: TGTGCCAGCAGCCGCGGAGGCTCCCGGGGAGGAAATGAGCAGTTCTTC
D: NA; length: 13; J: TRBJ1-2; V: TRBV29-1; size: NA; CDR3: CSVEAPRGYGYTF; DNA: TGCAGCGTTGAAGCCCCCCGCGGATATGGCTACACCTTC
D: NA; length: 14; J: TRBJ1-5; V: TRBV18; size: NA; CDR3: CASSPGAGIEPQHF; DNA: TGTGCCAGCTCACCGGGTGCAGGGATAGAACCCCAGCATTTT
D: NA; length: 14; J: TRBJ2-7; V: TRBV6-1; size: NA; CDR3: CASRGSKGVDEQYF; DNA: TGTGCCAGCAGAGGAAGTAAAGGCGTCGACGAGCAGTACTTC
D: TRBD2; length: 15; J: TRBJ2-7; V: TRBV27; size: NA; CDR3: CASSFHLAGAYEQYF; DNA: TGTGCCAGCAGTTTCCACCTAGCGGGAGCCTACGAGCAGTACTTC
D: TRBD1; length: 15; J: TRBJ1-2; V: TRBV6-6; size: NA; CDR3: CASSRRDSSNYGYTF; DNA: TGTGCCAGCAGCCGCCGGGACAGCTCTAACTATGGCTACACCTTC
D: NA; length: 14; J: TRBJ2-5; V: TRBV9; size: once; CDR3: CASSVAGTQETQYF; DNA: TGTGCCAGCAGCGTAGCTGGGACCCAAGAGACCCAGTACTTC
D: TRBD1; length: 14; J: TRBJ1-4; V: TRBV28; size: few; CDR3: CASRPWTGDEKLFF; DNA: TGTGCCAGCAGACCTTGGACAGGGGATGAAAAACTGTTTTTT
D: TRBD2; length: 17; J: TRBJ2-1; V: TRBV5-1; size: NA; CDR3: CASSLVPLAGLYNEQFF; DNA: TGCGCCAGCAGCTTGGTACCACTAGCGGGGTTGTACAATGAGCAGTTCTTC
D: NA; length: 12; J: TRBJ2-2; V: TRBV30; size: NA; CDR3: CAWSMNTGELFF; DNA: TGTGCCTGGAGTATGAACACCGGGGAGCTGTTTTTT
D: NA; length: 13; J: TRBJ1-1; V: TRBV19; size: NA; CDR3: CASRRVGGTEAFF; DNA: TGTGCCAGTAGACGCGTCGGGGGAACTGAAGCTTTCTTT
D: NA; length: 15; J: TRBJ1-1; V: TRBV10-2; size: few; CDR3: CASSEWGGMNTEAFF; DNA: TGCGCCAGCAGTGAGTGGGGGGGAATGAACACTGAAGCTTTCTTT
D: TRBD1; length: 14; J: TRBJ2-7; V: TRBV14; size: NA; CDR3: CASSQPGQGVGQYF; DNA: TGTGCCAGCAGCCAGCCGGGACAGGGCGTTGGGCAGTACTTC
D: TRBD2; length: 15; J: TRBJ2-1; V: TRBV18; size: NA; CDR3: CASSEREQFYNEQFF; DNA: TGTGCCAGCTCCGAGCGGGAGCAGTTCTACAATGAGCAGTTCTTC
D: TRBD1; length: 12; J: TRBJ1-2; V: TRBV19; size: NA; CDR3: CASEDRVSGYTF; DNA: TGTGCCAGCGAGGACAGGGTTAGTGGCTACACCTTC
D: TRBD2; length: 15; J: TRBJ2-1; V: TRBV7-2; size: NA; CDR3: CASSFVVAGENEQFF; DNA: TGTGCCAGCAGCTTCGTAGTAGCGGGGGAGAATGAGCAGTTCTTC
D: NA; length: 14; J: TRBJ2-7; V: TRBV6-5; size: NA; CDR3: CASSVRDETYEQYF; DNA: TGTGCCAGCAGTGTCCGGGACGAAACCTACGAGCAGTACTTC
D: NA; length: 16; J: TRBJ2-3; V: TRBV9; size: NA; CDR3: CASSPNRGGSTDTQYF; DNA: TGTGCCAGCAGCCCTAACAGGGGAGGGAGCACAGATACGCAGTATTTT
D: NA; length: 13; J: TRBJ2-2; V: TRBV5-1; size: once; CDR3: CTSSLADTGELFF; DNA: TGCACCAGCAGCTTGGCTGACACCGGGGAGCTGTTTTTT
D: TRBD2; length: 16; J: TRBJ2-7; V: TRBV11-2; size: NA; CDR3: CASSLVGAGGPYEQYF; DNA: TGTGCCAGCAGCTTAGTGGGAGCGGGAGGGCCCTACGAGCAGTACTTC
D: TRBD1; length: 18; J: TRBJ1-5; V: TRBV5-6; size: NA; CDR3: CASSLGQGARGRDQPQHF; DNA: TGTGCCAGCAGCTTGGGACAGGGGGCGCGGGGCCGGGATCAGCCCCAGCATTTT
D: TRBD1; length: 15; J: TRBJ1-3; V: TRBV5-4; size: few; CDR3: CASSLKTGTGNTIYF; DNA: TGTGCCAGCAGCTTGAAGACAGGGACTGGAAACACCATATATTTT
D: TRBD2; length: 15; J: TRBJ2-1; V: TRBV11-2; size: NA; CDR3: CASSLGGTSSNEQFF; DNA: TGTGCCAGCAGCTTAGGAGGGACTAGCAGCAATGAGCAGTTCTTC
D: NA; length: 16; J: TRBJ2-2; V: TRBV6-5; size: NA; CDR3: CASSYSGIAILGELFF; DNA: TGTGCCAGCAGTTACAGTGGGATAGCGATCTTAGGGGAGCTGTTTTTT